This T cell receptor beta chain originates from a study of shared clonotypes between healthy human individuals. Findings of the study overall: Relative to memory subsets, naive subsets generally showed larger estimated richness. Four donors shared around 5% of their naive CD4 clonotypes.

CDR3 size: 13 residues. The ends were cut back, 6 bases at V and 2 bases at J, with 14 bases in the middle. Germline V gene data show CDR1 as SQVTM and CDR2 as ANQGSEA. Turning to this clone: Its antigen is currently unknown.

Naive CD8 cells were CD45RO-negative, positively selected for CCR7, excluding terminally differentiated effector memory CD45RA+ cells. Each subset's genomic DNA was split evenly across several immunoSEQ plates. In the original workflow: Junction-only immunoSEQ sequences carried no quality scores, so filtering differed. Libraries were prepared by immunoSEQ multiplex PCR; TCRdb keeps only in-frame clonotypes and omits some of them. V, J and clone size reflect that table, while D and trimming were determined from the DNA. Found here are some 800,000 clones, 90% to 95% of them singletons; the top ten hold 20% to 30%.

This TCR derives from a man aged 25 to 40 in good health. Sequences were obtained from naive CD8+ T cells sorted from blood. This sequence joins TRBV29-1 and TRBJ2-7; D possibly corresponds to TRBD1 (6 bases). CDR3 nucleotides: TGCAGCGTAAGGACAGCAAATACCTACGAGCAGTACTTC. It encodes CSVRTANTYEQYF.